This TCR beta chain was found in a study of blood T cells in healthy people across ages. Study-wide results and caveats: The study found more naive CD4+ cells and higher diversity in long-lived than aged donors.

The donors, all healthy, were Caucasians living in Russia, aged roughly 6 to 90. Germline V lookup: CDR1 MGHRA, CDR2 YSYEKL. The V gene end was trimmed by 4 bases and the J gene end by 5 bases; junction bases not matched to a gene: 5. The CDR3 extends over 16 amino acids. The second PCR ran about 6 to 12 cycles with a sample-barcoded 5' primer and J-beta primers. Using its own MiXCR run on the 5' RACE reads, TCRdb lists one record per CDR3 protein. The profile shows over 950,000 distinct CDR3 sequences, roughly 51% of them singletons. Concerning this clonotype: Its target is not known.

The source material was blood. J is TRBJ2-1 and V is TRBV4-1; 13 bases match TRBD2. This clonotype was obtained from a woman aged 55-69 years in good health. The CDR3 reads CASSLRTSGSNNEQFF. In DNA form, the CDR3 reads TGCGCCAGCAGCCTCCGGACTAGCGGGAGCAACAATGAGCAGTTCTTC.